This T cell receptor beta chain is drawn from a study of T cells after yellow fever vaccination. General observations from the study: Although most clonotypes did not, a small share appeared in both CD4 and CD8 compartments. Post-booster repertoires contained most primary-vaccination clones again (about 95% CD4, less than 90% CD8). Abundant clonotypes from the bulk population could have been carried over as contaminants into FACS-sorted repertoires. The secondary response showed a weaker magnitude and a faster peak, day 5 versus 15.

TCRdb re-derived calls from the 5' RACE reads in MiXCR, one entry per CDR3 protein. Of some 350,000 distinct CDR3 sequences listed, over 3.5% are singletons. V was trimmed by 1 base and J by 4 bases, leaving 7 bases between them. CDR1 and CDR2 (germline): SGHAT, FQNNGV. The CDR3 sequence is 13 residues long. This clonotype was picked up many times. Antigen unknown. The input for sequencing was PBMCs, taken 5 days after the yellow fever booster vaccination. This clonotype was obtained from a young man who received the YFV17D yellow fever vaccine. The chain carries TRBV11-2 and TRBJ1-1; D is unresolved. The CDR3 nucleotides read TGTGCCAGCAGCTTAGTTCGGGGCACTGAAGCTTTCTTT. This sequence encodes CASSLVRGTEAFF.